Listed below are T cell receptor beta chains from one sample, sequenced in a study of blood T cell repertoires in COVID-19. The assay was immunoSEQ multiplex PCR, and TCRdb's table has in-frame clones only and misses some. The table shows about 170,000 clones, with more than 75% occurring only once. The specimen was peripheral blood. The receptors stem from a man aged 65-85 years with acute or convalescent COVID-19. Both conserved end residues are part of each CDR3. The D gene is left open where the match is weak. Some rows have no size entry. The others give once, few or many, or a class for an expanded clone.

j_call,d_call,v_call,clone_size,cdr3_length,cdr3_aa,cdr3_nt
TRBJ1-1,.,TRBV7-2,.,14,CASSLVGAQSEAFF,TGTGCCAGCAGCTTAGTAGGGGCGCAGTCTGAAGCTTTCTTT
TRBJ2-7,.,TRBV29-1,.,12,CSFIGLSYEQYF,TGCAGTTTTATTGGGCTTTCCTACGAGCAGTACTTC
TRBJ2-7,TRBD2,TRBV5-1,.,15,CASSWGGTSGYEQYF,TGCGCCAGCAGCTGGGGTGGGACTAGCGGCTACGAGCAGTACTTC
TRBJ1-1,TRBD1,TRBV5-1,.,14,CASSLTGGGTEAFF,TGCGCCAGCAGCTTGACAGGGGGTGGCACTGAAGCTTTCTTT
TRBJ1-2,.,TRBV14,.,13,CASSHWTAYGYTF,TGTGCCAGCAGCCATTGGACAGCCTATGGCTACACCTTC
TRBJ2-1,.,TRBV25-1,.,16,CASSDLDSPPYNEQFF,TGTGCCAGCAGTGACCTGGACAGTCCCCCCTACAATGAGCAGTTCTTC
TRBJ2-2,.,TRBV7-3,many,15,CASSFAGTNTGELFF,TGTGCCAGCAGCTTTGCGGGGACGAACACCGGGGAGCTGTTTTTT
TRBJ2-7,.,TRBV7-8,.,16,CASSVLTGTPRGEQYF,TGTGCCAGCAGCGTACTTACAGGGACACCTAGGGGGGAGCAGTACTTC
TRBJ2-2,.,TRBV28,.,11,CASGTTGELFF,TGTGCCAGCGGTACAACCGGGGAGCTGTTTTTT
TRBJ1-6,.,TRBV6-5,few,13,CASGAGWNSPLHF,TGTGCCAGCGGGGCAGGATGGAATTCACCCCTCCACTTT
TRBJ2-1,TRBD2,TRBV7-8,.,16,CASSPSAGASYNEQFF,TGTGCCAGCAGCCCTAGTGCGGGAGCATCCTACAATGAGCAGTTCTTC
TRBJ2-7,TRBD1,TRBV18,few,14,CASSTTGTSYEQYF,TGTGCCAGCTCAACGACAGGGACATCATACGAGCAGTACTTC
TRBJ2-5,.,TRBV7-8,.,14,CASSARTVKETQYF,TGTGCCAGCAGCGCCCGGACAGTCAAAGAGACCCAGTACTTC
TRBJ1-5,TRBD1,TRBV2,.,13,CASSGTGGQPQHF,TGTGCCAGCAGTGGGACAGGGGGGCAGCCCCAGCATTTT
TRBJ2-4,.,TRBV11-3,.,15,CASSFGRGTQNIQYF,TGTGCCAGCAGCTTTGGTCGGGGTACGCAAAACATTCAGTACTTC
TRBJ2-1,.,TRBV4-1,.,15,CASSQDGELWNEQFF,TGCGCCAGCAGCCAAGATGGGGAGCTCTGGAATGAGCAGTTCTTC
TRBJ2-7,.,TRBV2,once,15,CASTLRLQSSYEQYF,TGTGCCAGCACCCTGAGACTCCAGAGCTCCTACGAGCAGTACTTC
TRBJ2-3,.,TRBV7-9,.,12,CASSPSTDTQYF,TGTGCCAGCAGCCCTTCCACAGATACGCAGTATTTT
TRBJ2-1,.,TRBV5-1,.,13,CASFESSYNEQFF,TGCGCCAGCTTCGAGAGCTCCTACAATGAGCAGTTCTTC
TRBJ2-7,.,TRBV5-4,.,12,CASGAGSYEQYF,TGTGCCAGCGGGGCAGGGTCCTACGAGCAGTACTTC
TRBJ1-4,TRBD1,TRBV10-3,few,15,CAISEPQTGVEKLFF,TGTGCCATCAGTGAGCCGCAGACAGGGGTTGAAAAACTGTTTTTT
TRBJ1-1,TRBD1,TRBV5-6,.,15,CASSFPYRGRTEAFF,TGTGCCAGCAGCTTTCCGTACAGGGGGCGAACTGAAGCTTTCTTT
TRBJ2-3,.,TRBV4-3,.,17,CASSQDGLAGITDTQYF,TGCGCCAGCAGTCAAGACGGATTGGCGGGAATTACAGATACGCAGTATTTT
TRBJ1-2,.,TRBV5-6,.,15,CASSLALLNAGGYTF,TGTGCCAGCAGCTTGGCCCTTTTAAATGCAGGTGGCTACACCTTC
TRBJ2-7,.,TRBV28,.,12,CASSPFSYEQYF,TGTGCCAGCAGTCCGTTTTCCTACGAGCAGTACTTC
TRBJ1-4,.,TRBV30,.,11,CAWTNNEKLFF,TGTGCCTGGACTAATAATGAAAAACTGTTTTTT
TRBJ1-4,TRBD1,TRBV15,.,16,CATSQRTGGGVEKLFF,TGTGCCACCAGCCAGCGGACAGGCGGCGGAGTGGAAAAACTGTTTTTT
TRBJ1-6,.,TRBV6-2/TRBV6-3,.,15,CASSYDLQGNSPLHF,TGTGCCAGCAGTTACGATCTGCAGGGGAATTCACCCCTCCACTTT
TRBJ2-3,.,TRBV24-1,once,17,CATSDPQRAGSTDTQYF,TGTGCCACCAGTGATCCCCAAAGGGCAGGGAGCACAGATACGCAGTATTTT
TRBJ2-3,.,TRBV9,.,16,CASSVDGRWNTDTQYF,TGTGCCAGCAGCGTAGACGGGAGATGGAACACAGATACGCAGTATTTT
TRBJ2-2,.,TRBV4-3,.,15,CASSQEHSLTGELFF,TGCGCCAGCAGCCAAGAACACAGTCTGACCGGGGAGCTGTTTTTT
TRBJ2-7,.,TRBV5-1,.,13,CASSSGSTYEQYF,TGCGCCAGCAGCAGCGGGTCAACCTACGAGCAGTACTTC
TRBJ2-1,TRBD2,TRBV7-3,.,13,CASSLQREGPPVF,TGTGCCAGCAGCTTGCAGCGGGAGGGCCCCCCGGTCTTC
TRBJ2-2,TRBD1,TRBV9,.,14,CASSARTGAGELFF,TGTGCCAGCAGCGCACGGACAGGGGCCGGGGAGCTGTTTTTT
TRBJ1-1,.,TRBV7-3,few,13,CASSLTRDSEAFF,TGTGCCAGCAGCTTAACCCGGGACTCCGAAGCTTTCTTT
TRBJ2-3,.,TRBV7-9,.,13,CASKDLATDTQYF,TGTGCCAGCAAGGACTTGGCGACGGATACGCAGTATTTT
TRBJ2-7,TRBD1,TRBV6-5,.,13,CASRMGQGYEQYF,TGTGCCAGCAGGATGGGACAGGGCTACGAGCAGTACTTC
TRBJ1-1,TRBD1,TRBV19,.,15,CASSLRQGARPEAFF,TGTGCCAGTAGCTTGCGGCAGGGGGCTAGGCCTGAAGCTTTCTTT
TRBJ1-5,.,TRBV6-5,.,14,CASRDSFSNQPQHF,TGTGCCAGCAGGGACAGTTTTAGCAATCAGCCCCAGCATTTT
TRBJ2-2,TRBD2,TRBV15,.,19,CATSSAIGLAGPNTGELFF,TGTGCCACCAGCAGTGCTATAGGACTAGCGGGGCCCAACACCGGGGAGCTGTTTTTT
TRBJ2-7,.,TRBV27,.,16,CASSLSPGASSYEQYF,TGTGCCAGCAGTTTATCTCCAGGCGCCTCTTCCTACGAGCAGTACTTC
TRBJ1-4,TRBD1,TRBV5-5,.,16,CASSSTGTGGNEKLFF,TGTGCCAGCAGCTCTACCGGGACAGGGGGTAATGAAAAACTGTTTTTT
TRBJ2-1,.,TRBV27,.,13,CATQDSSYNEQFF,TGTGCCACCCAGGACTCCTCCTACAATGAGCAGTTCTTC
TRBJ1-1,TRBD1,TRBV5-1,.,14,CASRKTGEDTEAFF,TGCGCCAGCAGAAAAACAGGGGAGGACACTGAAGCTTTCTTT
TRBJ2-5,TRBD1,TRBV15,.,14,CATSRRQGGETQYF,TGTGCCACCAGCAGAAGACAGGGGGGAGAGACCCAGTACTTC
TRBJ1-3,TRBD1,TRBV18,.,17,CASSPMGTGASGNTIYF,TGTGCCAGTTCGCCCATGGGGACAGGGGCATCTGGAAACACCATATATTTT
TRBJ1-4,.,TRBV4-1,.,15,CASSLLGQTNEKLFF,TGCGCCAGCAGCCTACTGGGGCAAACTAATGAAAAACTGTTTTTT
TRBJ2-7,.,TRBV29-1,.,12,CSVVGGGTEQYF,TGCAGCGTTGTCGGAGGGGGCACCGAGCAGTACTTC